The 9 T cell receptor beta chains listed next were all sequenced from one sample in a study of T-cell memory formation after mild COVID-19. TCRdb analysed the 5' RACE reads with MiXCR anew, one entry per CDR3 protein. Of about 130,000 distinct CDR3 sequences listed, approximately 15% were seen once; the top ten hold approximately 14%. Sequenced: PBMCs or a T cell subset sorted from them (not recorded which). The origin of the receptors is an adult woman who had mild COVID-19 (a few samples of this study predate the infection). Cell type and time point are not known.

The rearrangement links TRBV4-1 to TRBJ2-2, with D possibly matching TRBD1 (6 bases). CDR3 length: 15 amino acids. The V gene lost 4 bases and the J gene lost 1 base, with 10 bases spanning the gap. CDR1 and CDR2 from the germline V gene are MGHRA and YSYEKL. The CDR3 loop is CASSLQGLNTGELFF. The CDR3 nucleotides read TGCGCCAGCAGCCTACAGGGTTTGAACACCGGGGAGCTGTTTTTT.

The rearrangement links TRBV12-3 or TRBV12-4 to TRBJ2-3, with D possibly matching TRBD2 (6 bases). V was pared by 3 bases and J by 10 bases, with 11 bases between. This CDR3 comprises 12 residues. This chain's CDR3 is CASSLGLFAQYF. For the CDR3, the DNA is TGTGCCAGCAGTTTGGGACTTTTTGCGCAGTATTTT.

The chain joins TRBV7-9 to TRBJ2-2; 12 bases align to TRBD2. This CDR3 contains 14 residues. The germline CDR1 and CDR2 sequences are SEHNR and FQNEAQ (reference sequence). V lost 10 bases and J lost 6; bases outside the gene matches: 6. Here the CDR3 reads CATTGLAGSGELFF. The CDR3 region has the DNA TGTGCCACCACGGGACTAGCGGGCTCCGGGGAGCTGTTTTTT.

The chain combines TRBV6-2 or TRBV6-3 with TRBJ2-1; 8 bases are a match to TRBD2. This CDR3 contains 16 residues. V was pared by 3 bases and J by 4 bases, with 8 bases of the junction left unmatched. Germline-derived CDR1 and CDR2 are MNHEY and SVGEGT. CDR3 sequence (DNA): TGTGCCAGCAGTTATCTCGGGAGGGCCACGTACAATGAGCAGTTCTTC. Amino acid sequence: CASSYLGRATYNEQFF.

This clonotype was picked up a small number of times. This rearrangement joins TRBV18 to TRBJ1-2; D remains ambiguous. Germline V gene lookup returns CDR1 KGHSH and CDR2 LQKENI. The CDR3 length is 16 residues. Trimming took 3 bases from V and 0 from J, leaving 14 bases between them. DNA for the CDR3: TGTGCCAGCTCACCGACCCGCCAGCCCTCTAACTATGGCTACACCTTC. As protein: CASSPTRQPSNYGYTF.

The chain links TRBV12-3 or TRBV12-4 to TRBJ2-1; possible D gene TRBD2, 6 bases. The CDR3 has 14 residues. Trimming removed 5 bases from V and 4 bases from J, with 12 bases in between. The CDR3 nucleotides are TGTGCCAGCAGTGGAGGGACGGCATACAATGAGCAGTTCTTC. It codes for CASSGGTAYNEQFF.

This clonotype has ten or more counts. This sequence joins TRBV5-1 and TRBJ2-3; tentatively, D is TRBD1 (5 bases). Germline-derived CDR1 and CDR2 are SGHRS and YFSETQ. The CDR3 runs to 16 residues. V was trimmed by 4 bases and J by 0 bases, leaving 15 bases between them. CDR3 loop: CASSPTGGVSTDTQYF. CDR3 bases: TGCGCCAGCAGCCCTACAGGCGGAGTAAGCACAGATACGCAGTATTTT.

The V and J genes are TRBV6-2 or TRBV6-3 and TRBJ1-6; D is uncertain. Germline V CDR1 and CDR2: MNHEY, SVGEGT. The CDR3 length is 17 residues. Trimming removed 5 bases at V and 0 bases at J, with 14 bases between. In DNA, the CDR3 is TGTGCCAGCAGTGGGCGGACGGAAAGCTCCTATAATTCACCCCTCCACTTT. It codes for CASSGRTESSYNSPLHF.

The chain carries TRBV9 and TRBJ2-7; 8 nucleotides agree with TRBD2. CDR1 is SGDLS and CDR2 is YYNGEE in the germline V gene. This CDR3 region has 14 residues. V shed 2 bases and J 5 bases; nucleotides not matched to a gene: 6. This CDR3 is CASSVQSGSNEQYF. DNA for the CDR3: TGTGCCAGCAGCGTTCAGAGCGGGAGCAACGAGCAGTACTTC.